The clone carrying this T cell receptor (beta chain) was seen only a few times. Its antigen remains unknown. The data derive from a study of early T cells in non-severe SARS-CoV-2 infection. Study observations and caveats: Matching results from VDJdb favored anti-spike CD8 responses, leaving private and CD4 specificities undetected.

CDR1 MNHEY and CDR2 SMNVEV come from the germline V gene (reference sequence). This CDR3 comprises 13 residues. The V gene lost 4 bases and the J gene lost 3 bases, with 6 bases spanning the gap. TCRdb reanalysed the 5' RACE reads using MiXCR and keeps one entry per CDR3 protein. The sample includes tens of thousands of distinct CDR3 sequences, 12% of them seen just once. Sequencing was done on a sample of whole blood. V gene TRBV27 combines with J gene TRBJ1-4; D ambiguous. The receptor comes from an adult who was a healthcare worker with PCR-confirmed SARS-CoV-2 infection or an uninfected control (not recorded which). Written as DNA, the CDR3 is TGTGCCAGCAGTTCCCCTCCTAATGAAAAACTGTTTTTT. It specifies CASSSPPNEKLFF.